These 29 T cell receptor beta chains share one sample of origin, sequenced in a study of blood T cell repertoires in COVID-19 (dated by TCRdb to about 2020). Libraries came from the immunoSEQ multiplex PCR assay. Here the immuneACCESS table is served through TCRdb, limited to in-frame sequences with V and J called. Missing clones are a known gap in these copies; in checked studies unresolved V genes cover under half, and the rest lacks a known reason. In all, the sample holds about 200,000 clones, and roughly 90% of those were seen once. In total, the top ten clones hold roughly 0.56% of the sample. Sequenced input: peripheral blood. These receptors were collected from a man over 45 with acute or convalescent COVID-19.

The gene calls are TRBV1 and TRBJ1-1. TRBV1 has pseudogene status. The CDR3 has 18 residues. The CDR3 sequence: CTSSHDWDLPGMNTEAFF. In DNA, the CDR3 is TGCACCAGCAGCCACGACTGGGACTTACCAGGTATGAACACTGAAGCTTTCTTT.

V is TRBV4-1 and J is TRBJ2-4; D is possibly TRBD1 (7 bases). The CDR3 contains 14 residues. Germline V gene sequence: CDR1 MGHRA, CDR2 YSYEKL. Trimming took off 5 bases at V and 6 bases at J, with 14 bases between the two ends. Here the CDR3 reads CASSTRQGGNIQYF. As DNA, the CDR3 is TGCGCCAGCAGCACCCGACAGGGAGGAAACATTCAGTACTTC.

J is TRBJ2-3 and V is TRBV24-1; the match to TRBD2 covers 7 bases. The CDR3 is made up of 16 amino acids. Unmatched junction bases numbered 5, after V lost 0 bases and J lost 3 bases. Germline-derived CDR1 and CDR2 are KGHDR and SFDVKD. Written as DNA, the CDR3 is TGTGCCACCAGTGATTTGGGCGGGAGAAAGACAGATACGCAGTATTTT. This sequence encodes CATSDLGGRKTDTQYF.

The chain carries TRBV9 and TRBJ1-5, with a weak D call TRBD1 (6 bases). The V gene's germline CDR1 is SGDLS and CDR2 YYNGEE. This CDR3 contains 15 residues. V was shortened by 4 bases and J by 3 bases, with 14 bases between the two germline ends. CDR3 sequence reads: CASSPQGGVNQPQHF. As DNA, the CDR3 is TGTGCCAGCAGCCCCCAAGGGGGAGTCAATCAGCCCCAGCATTTT.

The chain couples TRBV29-1 to TRBJ2-7; D possibly corresponds to TRBD1 (6 bases). Trimming removed 5 bases from V and 4 bases from J, with 9 bases in between. Germline V CDR1 and CDR2: SQVTM, ANQGSEA. There are 11 residues in the CDR3. CDR3 region: CSVTGTYEQYF. The CDR3 DNA reads as TGCAGCGTTACAGGGACATACGAGCAGTACTTC.

V usage is TRBV6-5 and J usage is TRBJ2-2; D is possibly TRBD1 (6 bases). In germline, CDR1 is MNHEY, CDR2 SVGAGI. The CDR3 is made up of 15 amino acids. V was pared by 5 bases and J by 0 bases, with 10 bases between. In DNA, the CDR3 is TGTGCCAGCAGTCTCAGGGGATCGAACACCGGGGAGCTGTTTTTT. This sequence encodes CASSLRGSNTGELFF.

The chain recombines TRBV3-1 (or the pseudogene TRBV3-2) with TRBJ1-1; 8 nucleotides agree with TRBD1. Losses at the gene ends were 4 bases for V and 8 bases for J; bases not matched to a gene: 6. This CDR3 has 13 amino acids. The V gene's germline CDR1 is LGHDT and CDR2 YNNKEL (reference sequence). CDR3 DNA sequence: TGTGCCAGCAGCCCGGACAGGGTGATGGAAGCTTTCTTT. It translates to CASSPDRVMEAFF.

The genes are TRBV28 and TRBJ2-5; D remains unclear. The ends were cut back, 3 bases at V and 1 base at J, with 6 bases in the middle. This CDR3 is 13 amino acids long. CDR1 and CDR2 (germline): MDHEN, SYDVKM. The CDR3 spells CASSFRVQETQYF. In DNA form, the CDR3 reads TGTGCCAGCAGTTTTCGGGTCCAAGAGACCCAGTACTTC.

The V call is TRBV4-3, the J call TRBJ1-2, with D perhaps matching TRBD1 (6 bases). The CDR3 consists of 17 residues. Germline CDR1 LGHNA, CDR2 YSLEER. The germline V and J ends were trimmed by 8 bases and 0 bases, with 22 bases remaining between them. This CDR3 is CASRRLGQITANYGYTF. Here the CDR3 DNA reads TGCGCCAGCCGGCGCTTAGGACAGATTACCGCTAACTATGGCTACACCTTC.

The rearrangement joins TRBV2 to TRBJ2-2; D possibly corresponds to TRBD2 (6 bases). The CDR3 is 14 residues long. Germline lookup yields CDR1 SNHLY and CDR2 FYNNEI. Trimming shortened V by 9 bases and J by 5 bases, and 16 bases separated the two germline ends. Here the CDR3 reads CASRTNTRTGELFF. The CDR3, as DNA: TGTGCCAGTAGGACTAATACGAGAACCGGGGAGCTGTTTTTT.

The chain uses TRBV28 and TRBJ2-7; no definite D call. CDR3 length: 11 residues. CDR1 is MDHEN, CDR2 SYDVKM, per germline. Between the trimmed V and J ends, which lost 10 bases and 2 bases, there was a span of 9 bases. The CDR3 DNA sequence: TGTGCCACCACAACGACCTACGAGCAGTACTTC. It yields the protein CATTTTYEQYF. The complete variable domain, with remaining parts taken from reference TRBV28 and TRBJ2-7, reads DVKVTQSSRYLVKRTGEKVFLECVQDMDHENMFWYRQDPGLGLRLIYFSYDVKMKEKGDIPEGYSVSREKKERFSLILESASTNQTSMYLCATTTTYEQYFGPGTRLTVT.

V usage is TRBV28 and J usage is TRBJ1-2, with 7 bases matching TRBD1. The V gene's germline CDR1 is MDHEN and CDR2 SYDVKM. J lost 3 bases, V lost 8 bases, and 9 bases had no gene match. This CDR3 is built from 14 residues. CDR3 protein: CASSSGGLHYGYTF. The CDR3 DNA reads as TGTGCCAGCTCCTCAGGGGGACTTCACTATGGCTACACCTTC.

This clone was detected once. The V gene is TRBV24-1, the J gene TRBJ2-1; D is possibly TRBD2 (5 bases). The CDR3 runs 13 residues. From germline, CDR1 is KGHDR and CDR2 SFDVKD. Trimming left V 9 bases short and J 9 bases short, with 17 bases between. The CDR3 loop is CATSGRAVGEQFF. The DNA for the CDR3 is TGTGCCACCTCTGGGCGGGCCGTAGGTGAGCAGTTCTTC.

This chain connects TRBV5-6 to TRBJ2-3; 12 bases are a match to TRBD2. The CDR3 is 18 residues long. Germline values: CDR1 SGHDT, CDR2 YYEEEE. V shed 4 bases, J shed 8 bases, and the junction held 17 bases outside the gene matches. The CDR3 spells CASSTQRGPRLAGVTQYF. The DNA for the CDR3 is TGTGCCAGCAGCACACAGAGAGGGCCTAGACTAGCGGGGGTTACGCAGTATTTT.

The V call is TRBV19, the J call TRBJ2-3; TRBD2 agrees at 11 bases. The CDR3 loop spans 15 amino acids. Trimming at V came to 6 bases and at J to 0 bases, leaving 2 bases not matched to a gene. Germline lookup yields CDR1 LNHDA and CDR2 SQIVND (reference sequence). CDR3 sequence (DNA): TGTGCCAGTAGGACTAGCGGGACTAGCACAGATACGCAGTATTTT. It is translated as CASRTSGTSTDTQYF.

The V call is TRBV7-9, the J call TRBJ2-1; D perhaps matches TRBD1 (5 bases). CDR1 is SEHNR, CDR2 FQNEAQ, per germline (reference sequence). The CDR3 is 15 residues long. Trimming took off 5 bases at V and 7 bases at J, with 18 bases between the two ends. The CDR3 bases are TGTGCCAGCAGCGCATGGGCAGGGCTTGGTAATGAGCAGTTCTTC. Protein: CASSAWAGLGNEQFF. The full variable domain, in which reference TRBV7-9 and TRBJ2-1 provide the parts outside the CDR3, is DTGVSQNPRHKITKRGQNVTFRCDPISEHNRLYWYRQTLGQGPEFLTYFQNEAQLEKSRLLSDRFSAERPKGSFSTLEIQRTEQGDSAMYLCASSAWAGLGNEQFFGPGTRLTVL.

V and J are TRBV5-4 and TRBJ2-6, with TRBD2 as a possible D gene (5 bases). CDR1 and CDR2 from the germline V gene are SGHNT and YYREEE (reference sequence). The CDR3 sequence is 17 residues long. The V end was cut by 4 bases, the J end by 0 bases, with 14 bases between. CDR3 coding DNA: TGTGCCAGCAGCCCCCGGGGTCCTCGCTCTGGGGCCAACGTCCTGACTTTC. Its translation: CASSPRGPRSGANVLTF.

This chain connects TRBV2 to TRBJ2-2; 9 bases fit TRBD2. Germline V gene data show CDR1 as SNHLY and CDR2 as FYNNEI. Trimming cost V 8 bases and J 1 base; bases outside gene matches: 5. The CDR3 covers 15 residues. For the CDR3, the DNA is TGTGCCAGCGGCGGGGGGGCCCTGAACACCGGGGAGCTGTTTTTT. It encodes CASGGGALNTGELFF.

V is TRBV6-6 and J is TRBJ2-2; weak D call: TRBD2 (5 bases). The CDR3 runs to 15 residues. Germline CDR1 MNHNY, CDR2 SVGAGI (reference sequence). V was pared by 6 bases and J by 6 bases, with 17 bases between. The CDR3 nucleotides are TGTGCCAGCAGGCTAGCAGGAGGTGTCGCCGGGGAGCTGTTTTTT. This gives the protein CASRLAGGVAGELFF.

This clone was counted once. J is TRBJ2-3 and V is TRBV29-1, with a weak D call TRBD2 (6 bases). Trimming removed 5 bases from V and 0 bases from J, with 15 bases in between. Germline V CDR1 and CDR2: SQVTM, ANQGSEA. The CDR3 sequence is 15 residues long. The CDR3 DNA sequence: TGCAGCGTTAGCCGAGTAGGGACTAGCACAGATACGCAGTATTTT. Translation: CSVSRVGTSTDTQYF.

This clone was recorded only once. V and J are TRBV27 and TRBJ2-2, with D maybe TRBD2 (6 bases). CDR3 size: 16 residues. The germline V gene has CDR1 MNHEY and CDR2 SMNVEV (reference sequence). Trimming removed 1 base at V and 1 base at J, with 10 bases between. The CDR3 region has the DNA TGTGCCAGCAGTTTATTTGTTAGCGGGAACACCGGGGAGCTGTTTTTT. Residues: CASSLFVSGNTGELFF.

This clone appeared once. Other DNA variants within this sample encode the same CDR3. The chain joins TRBV3-1 (or the pseudogene TRBV3-2) to TRBJ2-5; 7 bases map to TRBD1. The CDR3 loop spans 14 amino acids. V shed 4 bases, J shed 2 bases, and the junction held 4 bases outside the gene matches. Germline CDR1 is LGHDT and CDR2 is YNNKEL (reference sequence). CDR3 nucleotides: TGTGCCAGCAGCCGGACAGGCGGACAAGAGACCCAGTACTTC. Amino acid sequence: CASSRTGGQETQYF.

The chain joins TRBV27 to TRBJ2-3; D is ambiguous. V lost 3 bases and J 4 bases, leaving 17 bases between the germline ends. CDR3 length equals 16 residues. Looked up from germline, CDR1 is MNHEY and CDR2 is SMNVEV (reference sequence). Here the CDR3 DNA reads TGTGCCAGCAGTTTGCTACTTGATTCACCGGCAGATACGCAGTATTTT. Its protein product is CASSLLLDSPADTQYF.

This rearrangement joins TRBV29-1 to TRBJ2-5; 7 nucleotides match TRBD2. The CDR3 runs 14 residues. Germline CDR1 reads SQVTM; CDR2 reads ANQGSEA. V gave up 1 base and J gave up 2 bases; unmatched junction bases: 4. The DNA of the CDR3 is TGCAGCGTTGAAGGGGAGGGTATTCAAGAGACCCAGTACTTC. Its translation is CSVEGEGIQETQYF.

The V gene is TRBV3-1 (or the pseudogene TRBV3-2), the J gene TRBJ2-2, with 8 bases that match TRBD2. From germline, CDR1 is LGHDT and CDR2 YNNKEL (reference sequence). The V gene end was trimmed by 1 base and the J gene end by 7 bases; junction bases not matched to a gene: 5. CDR3 length equals 15 residues. The CDR3: CASSQAGGRGGELFF. In DNA, the CDR3 is TGTGCCAGCAGCCAAGCGGGGGGGCGTGGCGGGGAGCTGTTTTTT.

The chain links TRBV12-5 to TRBJ2-1, with 9 bases matching TRBD2. The length of the CDR3 is 19 residues. Per the germline V gene, CDR1 is LGHNT and CDR2 is FRNRAP. J was trimmed by 3 bases and V by 0 bases; bases with no gene match: 12. The CDR3 sequence: CASGLVLPGTSRLYNEQFF. The CDR3 DNA reads as TGTGCTAGTGGTTTGGTACTCCCCGGGACTAGCCGTCTCTACAATGAGCAGTTCTTC.

The chain carries TRBV25-1 and TRBJ2-3; 8 nucleotides line up with TRBD2. J was trimmed by 5 bases and V by 3 bases; bases with no gene match: 4. The CDR3 totals 14 residues. Germline loops: CDR1 MGHDK, CDR2 SYGVNS. This CDR3 reads CASSEGLVGDTQYF. For the CDR3, the DNA is TGTGCCAGCAGTGAGGGACTAGTCGGAGATACGCAGTATTTT.

The genes are TRBV6-6 and TRBJ1-6; D remains unclear. The CDR3 runs to 13 residues. From germline, CDR1 is MNHNY and CDR2 SVGAGI (reference sequence). V dropped 2 bases and J dropped 12 bases, with 11 bases sitting between them. CDR3 sequence reads: CASSYESLEPLHF. The CDR3 coding sequence is TGTGCCAGCAGTTACGAATCCTTAGAACCCCTCCACTTT.

CDR3 in amino acids: CASSLASGTDAKQYF. CDR3 sequence (DNA): TGCGCCAGCAGCTTGGCCTCCGGGACAGACGCGAAGCAGTACTTC. The chain joins TRBV5-1 to TRBJ2-7; 7 positions agree with TRBD1. The CDR3 consists of 15 residues. J lost 8 bases, V lost 0 bases, and 11 bases had no gene match. Germline values: CDR1 SGHRS, CDR2 YFSETQ.